The 7 T cell receptor beta chains below were found in one sample sequenced in a study of cytomegalovirus exposure and HLA in healthy donors listed by TCRdb under 2017. Receptor libraries were prepared by the immunoSEQ multiplex PCR assay. Not all clones reach the TCRdb copy of this immuneACCESS table, which keeps in-frame sequences only. Checked studies attribute under half of the gap to unresolved V genes and leave the rest unexplained. The sample yields around 66,000 clones; 97% were counted once. Around 1.5% of the sample belongs to the ten largest clones. Material for sequencing was PBMCs. These receptors were collected from a woman aged 18-29 years in good health and CMV-seropositive.

The J gene is TRBJ1-2, the V gene TRBV6-1; 10 bases map to TRBD1. The CDR3 sequence is 13 residues long. V dropped 10 bases and J dropped 5; count of bases not matched to a gene: 7. Germline V gene lookup returns CDR1 MNHNS and CDR2 SASEGT. The DNA of the CDR3 is TGTGCCATCCTGTGGGACAGGGGATATGGCTACACCTTC. Translating gives CAILWDRGYGYTF.

The chain recombines TRBV25-1 with TRBJ1-1; weak D call: TRBD1 (5 bases). V gave up 6 bases and J gave up 1 base, with 9 bases separating them. CDR1 is MGHDK and CDR2 is SYGVNS in the germline V gene. The CDR3 runs to 13 residues. CDR3 coding DNA: TGTGCCAGCAGGATGGACAAGAACACTGAAGCTTTCTTT. Protein: CASRMDKNTEAFF.

The chain has TRBV7-9 and TRBJ1-5; D not resolved. Germline V gives CDR1 SEHNR, CDR2 FQNEAQ (reference sequence). V lost 1 base to trimming and J lost 3 bases, with 13 bases between them. The CDR3 contains 16 residues. In DNA form, the CDR3 reads TGTGCCAGCAGCTTAGGTGGAGGGCCAAACAATCAGCCCCAGCATTTT. Residues: CASSLGGGPNNQPQHF.

The chain uses TRBV2 and TRBJ1-3; tentative D call: TRBD1 (6 bases). CDR3 length: 14 residues. The V end lost 4 bases, the J end lost 7 bases, and 14 bases lay between the germline ends. The germline CDR1 and CDR2 sequences are SNHLY and FYNNEI. The CDR3 DNA follows: TGTGCCAGCAGTGCCGGGACATTGGTCAACACCATATATTTT. This gives the protein CASSAGTLVNTIYF.

In its sample, this clone was seen once. The chain combines TRBV5-4 with TRBJ1-1; no definite D call. Trimming shortened V by 1 base and J by 4 bases, and 11 bases separated the two germline ends. Germline CDR1 SGHNT, CDR2 YYREEE (reference sequence). The length of the CDR3 is 14 residues. Here the CDR3 DNA reads TGTGCCAGCAGCTTGTTTGGAGGAGCCACTGAAGCTTTCTTT. Translating it yields CASSLFGGATEAFF. The whole variable domain, filled in from reference TRBV5-4 and TRBJ1-1, reads ETGVTQSPTHLIKTRGQQVTLRCSSQSGHNTVSWYQQALGQGPQFIFQYYREEENGRGNFPPRFSGLQFPNYSSELNVNALELDDSALYLCASSLFGGATEAFFGQGTRLTVV.

The chain employs TRBV30 and TRBJ2-1; TRBD2 aligns across 7 bases. The CDR3 spans 19 residues. CDR1 GTSNPN and CDR2 SVGIG come from the germline V gene (reference sequence). V trimming: 2 bases; J trimming: 0 bases; junction bases outside the gene matches: 16. CDR3 amino acids: CAWSLGWDYTQSSYNEQFF. CDR3 sequence (DNA): TGTGCCTGGAGTCTCGGGTGGGACTATACCCAATCCTCCTACAATGAGCAGTTCTTC.

The V and J genes are TRBV7-9 and TRBJ2-1; D uncertain. The V end lost 10 bases, the J end lost 4 bases, and 14 bases lay between the germline ends. Germline CDR1 is SEHNR and CDR2 is FQNEAQ (reference sequence). The CDR3 sequence is 13 residues long. CDR3 bases: TGTGCCACCCTACCCCCCGGGTACAATGAGCAGTTCTTC. This codes for CATLPPGYNEQFF.